This is a list of T cell receptor beta chains from one sample in a study of cytomegalovirus exposure and HLA in healthy donors. TCRdb's copy holds only in-frame clones and misses some; the assay was immunoSEQ multiplex PCR. This table has about 190,000 clones, around 86% appearing once. Sequenced sample: PBMCs. These receptors originate from a woman younger than 30 in good health and CMV-seronegative. Each CDR3 is given with its conserved first and last residue. A D gene is named only where the DNA matches it firmly. Clone size appears in some rows only: once, few, many, or a class for an expanded clone.

clone_size j_call v_call d_call cdr3_aa cdr3_nt
. TRBJ2-2 TRBV27 TRBD1 CASRTGKSTGELFF TGTGCCAGCAGGACAGGGAAGAGCACCGGGGAGCTGTTTTTT
. TRBJ2-1 TRBV19 . CASSIQGDNEQFF TGTGCCAGTAGTATTCAAGGGGACAATGAGCAGTTCTTC
. TRBJ2-7 TRBV5-8 . CASSLTGNYEQYF TGTGCCAGCAGCTTGACAGGCAACTACGAGCAGTACTTC
. TRBJ1-2 TRBV28 TRBD1 CASSSDRGGSYGYTF TGTGCCAGCAGTTCCGACAGGGGAGGCTCCTATGGCTACACCTTC
. TRBJ2-3 TRBV6-1 TRBD2 CASTAGGDPNTQYF TGTGCCAGCACCGCGGGGGGGGACCCGAATACGCAGTATTTT
once TRBJ1-1 TRBV5-6 TRBD1 CASSLGDRTEAFF TGTGCCAGCAGCTTGGGGGACAGGACTGAAGCTTTCTTT
. TRBJ2-7 TRBV19 . CASKGRQGNGGSPHEQYF TGTGCCAGTAAGGGCCGGCAGGGGAATGGCGGGAGCCCCCACGAGCAGTACTTC
. TRBJ2-1 TRBV18 TRBD2 CASSPPSAGGPYNEQFF TGTGCCAGCTCACCACCGTCAGCGGGAGGCCCATACAATGAGCAGTTCTTC
. TRBJ1-2 TRBV1 . CTSSQKLPRQVYGYTF TGCACCAGCAGCCAGAAATTGCCTCGACAGGTCTATGGCTACACCTTC
. TRBJ2-7 TRBV6-5 . CASSGRTETYEQYF TGTGCCAGCAGTGGCCGGACAGAGACCTACGAGCAGTACTTC
. TRBJ1-2 TRBV6-5 TRBD1 CASSYLPTGRYGYTF TGTGCCAGCAGTTATTTGCCGACAGGGCGCTATGGCTACACCTTC
. TRBJ1-1 TRBV9 . CASSVGSRVNTEAFF TGTGCCAGCAGCGTTGGCAGTCGGGTGAACACTGAAGCTTTCTTT
. TRBJ1-5 TRBV19 TRBD1 CASYEQGSNQPQHF TGTGCCAGCTACGAACAGGGGAGCAATCAGCCCCAGCATTTT
. TRBJ1-5 TRBV2 . CASSEDERPRNQPQHF TGTGCCAGCAGTGAAGACGAACGCCCGAGAAATCAGCCCCAGCATTTT
. TRBJ2-7 TRBV11-2 . CASSLEPGTYEQYF TGTGCCAGCAGCTTAGAGCCAGGAACCTACGAGCAGTACTTC
. TRBJ1-1 TRBV19 . CASSSSGVVTEAFF TGTGCCAGTAGTAGTTCAGGGGTGGTCACTGAAGCTTTCTTT
. TRBJ1-2 TRBV5-1 TRBD1 CASSLGQGGNLNYGYTF TGCGCCAGCAGCTTGGGGCAGGGGGGCAACCTGAACTATGGCTACACCTTC
. TRBJ2-1 TRBV5-1 TRBD2 CASSLGPGTSGRNEQFF TGCGCCAGCAGCTTGGGCCCCGGGACTAGCGGGAGGAATGAGCAGTTCTTC
. TRBJ2-1 TRBV19 . CASSVDRLNARRLDEQFF TGTGCCAGTAGCGTCGACAGACTGAATGCCCGCCGATTGGATGAGCAGTTCTTC
. TRBJ1-2 TRBV29-1 . CSSSGEGSGYTF TGCAGCTCCTCGGGGGAGGGCTCTGGCTACACCTTC
. TRBJ2-7 TRBV18 . CASSPAGTEQYF TGTGCCAGCTCACCTGCCGGGACAGAGCAGTACTTC
. TRBJ2-3 TRBV9 TRBD1 CASSVPGGTGNTDTQYF TGTGCCAGCAGCGTACCGGGCGGGACAGGCAACACAGATACGCAGTATTTT
. TRBJ1-1 TRBV7-6 . CASSVGQGWSEAFF TGTGCCAGCAGCGTAGGCCAGGGATGGAGTGAAGCTTTCTTT
few TRBJ1-1 TRBV5-3 . CARSMAHKQTEAFF TGTGCCAGAAGCATGGCACACAAACAGACTGAAGCTTTCTTT
. TRBJ2-1 TRBV5-1 . CASSDDSFTYNEQFF TGCGCCAGCAGCGATGACAGCTTCACCTACAATGAGCAGTTCTTC
once TRBJ2-7 TRBV29-1 TRBD2 CSVQDNPGLAAKQYF TGCAGCGTTCAAGACAACCCGGGACTAGCGGCAAAGCAGTACTTC
. TRBJ2-7 TRBV2 TRBD2 CASSEPGLPLEQYF TGTGCCAGCAGTGAACCGGGACTACCTCTCGAGCAGTACTTC
. TRBJ2-5 TRBV30 TRBD2 CAWSEAGGPWETQYF TGTGCCTGGAGTGAAGCGGGGGGGCCGTGGGAGACCCAGTACTTC
. TRBJ1-3 TRBV5-1 . CASSLVPTGSGNTIYF TGCGCCAGCAGCTTGGTGCCCACAGGGAGTGGAAACACCATATATTTT
few TRBJ2-7 TRBV10-1 . CASSETGKGEQYF TGCGCCAGCAGTGAAACGGGGAAGGGCGAGCAGTACTTC
. TRBJ2-1 TRBV6-1 TRBD1 CASSEWTGQGRSSYNEQFF TGTGCCAGCAGTGAATGGACAGGACAGGGTCGAAGCTCCTACAATGAGCAGTTCTTC
. TRBJ1-5 TRBV5-1 . CASSLFRNYSNQPQHF TGCGCCAGCAGCTTGTTTCGGAACTATAGCAATCAGCCCCAGCATTTT
. TRBJ2-1 TRBV9 TRBD1 CASSALPDRGPANEQFF TGTGCCAGCAGCGCGCTCCCGGACAGGGGGCCGGCTAATGAGCAGTTCTTC
. TRBJ1-4 TRBV10-3 . CAISGGQPATNEKLFF TGTGCCATCAGTGGTGGGCAGCCCGCAACTAATGAAAAACTGTTTTTT